The T cell receptor (beta chain) described here comes from a study of identical twins. This clonotype was detected many times. A universal primer site was added by template switching, and unique molecular identifiers were carried by the cDNA. TCRdb reprocessed the 5' RACE reads with MiXCR, giving one entry per CDR3 protein. The sample yields 240,000 or so distinct CDR3 sequences, roughly a tenth seen once. The germline CDR1 and CDR2 sequences are MNHEY and SVGEGT. The CDR3 has 16 residues. Trimming stripped 2 bases from V and 0 bases from J, with 14 bases between. This TCR was sampled from a man aged 50 to 59 in good health. Sample: memory T cells sorted from blood. This chain joins TRBV6-2 or TRBV6-3 and TRBJ2-7; D possibly uses TRBD1 or TRBD2 (5 bases each). CDR3 residues: CASSYEWGKSSYEQYF. The CDR3 nucleotides read TGTGCCAGCAGTTACGAATGGGGGAAGAGCTCCTACGAGCAGTACTTC.